This T cell receptor beta chain was identified in a study of T-cell memory formation after mild COVID-19. This clonotype was counted between two and nine times. Via MiXCR, TCRdb re-called the 5' RACE reads, giving one row per CDR3 protein. The table lists roughly 80,000 distinct CDR3 sequences, about 23% of them singletons. Germline assignment: CDR1 SGHTA and CDR2 FQGNSA. The CDR3 spans 12 residues. The ends lost 5 bases at V and 9 bases at J; junction bases unmatched: 6. The genes are TRBV7-2 and TRBJ1-1; TRBD1 aligns across 7 bases. The receptor comes from a man between 18 and 29 years old who had mild COVID-19 (a few samples of this study predate the infection). Cell type and time point are not known. Source material: PBMCs or a T cell subset sorted from them (not recorded which). DNA for the CDR3: TGTGCCAGCAGCCAGGGGGGGGAAAAAGCTTTCTTT. Translated: CASSQGGEKAFF.